This T cell receptor beta chain stems from a study of beta chain features in type 1 diabetes. Points from the study as a whole: In type 1 diabetes patients, VDJ junctions had fewer insertions; deletions at these junctions were more frequent. When Type 1 diabetes patients were examined, their TCRB CDR3s proved moderately but significantly shorter in all four CD4+ subsets.

This clone was recorded a few times. What it binds is not known. About 120 mL of blood, on average, came from one heparinised draw per donor. Sorting that relied on CD45RO/CCR7/CD25/CD127/CD95/CD27 yielded CD4+ naive, central memory, regulatory and stem cell-like memory cells. The junction had 8 bases not matched to a gene; V was cut back by 4 bases and J by 6 bases. This CDR3 has 14 amino acids. Germline CDR1 MNHEY, CDR2 SVGAGI. Sequenced material consisted of expressed TCRB transcripts (all of the isolated RNA was reverse transcribed). Approximately 3.6 million reads per sample were averaged for naive, central memory and regulatory samples. Data came from immunoSEQ multiplex PCR; TCRdb stores just in-frame clones and leaves some out. This table holds 140,000 to 150,000 clones, less than 15% found once.

The receptor's source is a man in his late teens or twenties with type 1 diabetes. The chain uses TRBV6-5 and TRBJ2-7; 8 bases match TRBD1. Material: central memory CD4+ T cells from blood. The CDR3 region has the DNA TGTGCCAGCAGTTCAGCCGGGACAGGTGTCGAGCAGTACTTC. Its protein is CASSSAGTGVEQYF.